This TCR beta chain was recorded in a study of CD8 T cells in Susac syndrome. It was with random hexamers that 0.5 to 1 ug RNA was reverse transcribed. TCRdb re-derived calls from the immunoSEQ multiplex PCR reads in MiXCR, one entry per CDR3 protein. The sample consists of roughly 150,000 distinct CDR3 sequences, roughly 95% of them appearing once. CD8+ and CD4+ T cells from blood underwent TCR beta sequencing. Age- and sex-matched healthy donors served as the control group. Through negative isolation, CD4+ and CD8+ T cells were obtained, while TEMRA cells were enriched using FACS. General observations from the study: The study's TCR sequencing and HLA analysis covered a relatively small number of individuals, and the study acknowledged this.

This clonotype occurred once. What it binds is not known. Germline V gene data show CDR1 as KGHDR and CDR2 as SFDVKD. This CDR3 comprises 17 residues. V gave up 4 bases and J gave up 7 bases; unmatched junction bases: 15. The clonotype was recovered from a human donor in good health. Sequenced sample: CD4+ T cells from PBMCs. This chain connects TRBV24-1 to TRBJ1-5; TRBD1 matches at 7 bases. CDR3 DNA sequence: TGTGCCACCAGTGACCCTGCACCGGGACAGAGGCACCAGCCCCAGCATTTT. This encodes CATSDPAPGQRHQPQHF.